A few counts support the clone carrying this T cell receptor (beta chain). Its antigen is unknown. CDR3 length equals 11 residues. Germline V lookup: CDR1 DFQATT, CDR2 SNEGSKA (reference sequence). The germline V and J ends were trimmed by 5 bases and 0 bases, with 4 bases remaining between them. These data originate in a study of T-cell memory formation after mild COVID-19. Study outcomes and limitations: Memory cells collected pre-infection included some clones that later responded, suggesting cross-reactive memory joined. A balance of CD4 and CD8 characterized clones contracting day 15 to 85, whereas later expanders leaned CD4+. CD4+ contracting clones lay mainly in CM and EM, CD8+ ones in EMRA.

5'RACE with constant-segment primers built TCRalpha and TCRbeta cDNA libraries with UMIs. Each CDR3 protein is one row after TCRdb ran MiXCR on the 5' RACE reads. Of approximately 290,000 distinct CDR3 sequences listed, approximately 19% are singletons. The specimen sequenced was PBMCs or a T cell subset sorted from them (not recorded which). This chain links TRBV20-1 with TRBJ1-1; D not certain. This receptor was identified in a man aged 18 to 35 who had mild COVID-19 (a few samples of this study predate the infection). Cell type and time point are not known. The CDR3 region is CSARMNTEAFF. The CDR3, as DNA: TGCAGTGCTCGGATGAACACTGAAGCTTTCTTT.